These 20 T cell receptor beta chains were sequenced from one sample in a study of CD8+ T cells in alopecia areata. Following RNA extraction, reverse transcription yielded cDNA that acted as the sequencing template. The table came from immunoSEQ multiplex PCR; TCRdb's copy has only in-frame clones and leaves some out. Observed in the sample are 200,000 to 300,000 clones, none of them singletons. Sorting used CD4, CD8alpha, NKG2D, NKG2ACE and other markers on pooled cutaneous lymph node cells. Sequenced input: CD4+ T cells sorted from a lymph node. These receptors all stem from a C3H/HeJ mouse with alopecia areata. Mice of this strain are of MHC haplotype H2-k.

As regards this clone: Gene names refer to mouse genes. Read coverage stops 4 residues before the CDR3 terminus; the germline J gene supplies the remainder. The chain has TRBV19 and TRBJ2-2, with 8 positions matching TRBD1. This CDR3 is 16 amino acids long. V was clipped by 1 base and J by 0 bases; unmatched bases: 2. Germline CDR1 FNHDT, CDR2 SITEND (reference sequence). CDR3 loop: CASSIWGQANTGQLYF. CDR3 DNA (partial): TGTGCCAGCAGTATATGGGGACAGGCAAACACCGGG.

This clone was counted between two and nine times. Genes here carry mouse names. CDR3 sequence: CASTQSGGAETLYF. CDR3 bases read: TGTGCCAGCACCCAGTCTGGGGGCGCAGAA. The V call is TRBV13-1, the J call TRBJ2-3, with a weak D call TRBD2 (7 bases). The read ends 4 residues shy of where the CDR3 ends; the end is completed using the germline J gene. CDR1 NSHNY and CDR2 SYGAGN come from the germline V gene. V was pared by 6 bases and J by 3 bases, with 14 bases between. The CDR3 loop spans 14 amino acids.

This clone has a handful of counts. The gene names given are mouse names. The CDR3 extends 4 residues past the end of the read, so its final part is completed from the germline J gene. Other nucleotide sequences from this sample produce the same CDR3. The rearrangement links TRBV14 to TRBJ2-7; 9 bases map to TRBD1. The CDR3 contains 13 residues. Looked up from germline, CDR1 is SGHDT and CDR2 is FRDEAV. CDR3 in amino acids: CASRTGQGYEQYF. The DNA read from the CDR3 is TGTGCCAGCAGAACGGGACAGGGTTAT.

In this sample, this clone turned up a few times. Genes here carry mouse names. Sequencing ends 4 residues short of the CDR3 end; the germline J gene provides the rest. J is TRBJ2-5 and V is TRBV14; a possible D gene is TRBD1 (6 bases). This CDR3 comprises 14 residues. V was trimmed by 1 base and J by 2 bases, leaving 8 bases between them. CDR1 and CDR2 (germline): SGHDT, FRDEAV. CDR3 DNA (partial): TGTGCCAGCAGTTTCACAGGGAGCCAAGAC. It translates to CASSFTGSQD. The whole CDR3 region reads CASSFTGSQDTQYF.

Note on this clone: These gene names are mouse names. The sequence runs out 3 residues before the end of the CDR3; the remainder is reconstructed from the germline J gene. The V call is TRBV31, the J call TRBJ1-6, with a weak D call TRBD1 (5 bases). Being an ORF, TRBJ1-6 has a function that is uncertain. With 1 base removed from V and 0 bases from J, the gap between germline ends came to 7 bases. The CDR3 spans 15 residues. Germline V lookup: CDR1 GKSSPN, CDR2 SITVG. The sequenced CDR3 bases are TGTGCCTGGAGTCCAGACAGTTCCTATAATTCGCCC. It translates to CAWSPDSSYNSP. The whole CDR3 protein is CAWSPDSSYNSPLYF.

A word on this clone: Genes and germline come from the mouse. The CDR3 here is CASSPTGQSNSDYTF. CDR3 DNA (partial): TGTGCCAGCAGCCCCACGGGACAATCAAACTCC. This rearrangement joins TRBV5 to TRBJ1-2, with D possibly matching TRBD1 (6 bases). The missing CDR3 end, 4 residues past where the read stops, is filled in from the germline J gene. The length of the CDR3 is 15 residues. V lost 4 bases, J lost 0 bases, and 12 bases lay in between. Looked up from germline, CDR1 is LGHNA and CDR2 is YNLKQL (reference sequence).

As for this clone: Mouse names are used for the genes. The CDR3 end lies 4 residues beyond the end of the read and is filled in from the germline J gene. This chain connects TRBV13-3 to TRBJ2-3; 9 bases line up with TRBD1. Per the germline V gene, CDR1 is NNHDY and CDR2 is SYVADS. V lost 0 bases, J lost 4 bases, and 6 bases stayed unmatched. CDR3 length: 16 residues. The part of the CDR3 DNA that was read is TGTGCCAGCAGTGATGCAGGACAGGGGAGATCAGAA. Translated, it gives CASSDAGQGRSE. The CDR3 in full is CASSDAGQGRSETLYF.

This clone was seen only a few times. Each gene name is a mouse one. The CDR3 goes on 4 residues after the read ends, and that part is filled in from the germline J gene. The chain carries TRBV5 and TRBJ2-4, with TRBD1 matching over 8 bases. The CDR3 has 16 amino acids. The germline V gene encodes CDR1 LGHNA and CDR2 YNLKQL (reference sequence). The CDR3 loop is CASSQEPRGQWNTLYF. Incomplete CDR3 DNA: TGTGCCAGCAGCCAAGAGCCCAGGGGGCAATGGAAC.

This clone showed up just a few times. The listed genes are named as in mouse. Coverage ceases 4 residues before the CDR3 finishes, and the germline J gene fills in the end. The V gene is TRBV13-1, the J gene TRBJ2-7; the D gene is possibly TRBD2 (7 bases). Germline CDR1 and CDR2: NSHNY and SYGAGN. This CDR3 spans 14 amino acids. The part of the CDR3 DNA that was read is TGTGCCAGCAGTGAGCCGCGGGGGGCTAAT. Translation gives CASSEPRGAN. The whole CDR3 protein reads CASSEPRGANEQYF.

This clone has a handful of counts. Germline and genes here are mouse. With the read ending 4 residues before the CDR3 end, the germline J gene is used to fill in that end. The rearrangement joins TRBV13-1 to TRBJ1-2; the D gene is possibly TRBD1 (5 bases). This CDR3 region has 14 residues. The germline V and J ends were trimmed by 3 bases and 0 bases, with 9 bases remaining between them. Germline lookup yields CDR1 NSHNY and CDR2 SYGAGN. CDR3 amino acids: CASSVDNTNSDYTF. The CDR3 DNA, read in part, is TGTGCCAGCAGTGTGGACAATACAAACTCC.

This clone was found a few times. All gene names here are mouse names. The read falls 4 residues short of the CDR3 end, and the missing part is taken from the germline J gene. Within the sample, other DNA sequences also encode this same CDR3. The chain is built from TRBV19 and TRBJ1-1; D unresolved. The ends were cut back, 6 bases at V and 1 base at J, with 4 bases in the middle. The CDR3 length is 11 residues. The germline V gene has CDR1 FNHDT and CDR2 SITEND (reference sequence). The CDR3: CASKGNTEVFF. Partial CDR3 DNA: TGTGCCAGCAAGGGGAACACA.

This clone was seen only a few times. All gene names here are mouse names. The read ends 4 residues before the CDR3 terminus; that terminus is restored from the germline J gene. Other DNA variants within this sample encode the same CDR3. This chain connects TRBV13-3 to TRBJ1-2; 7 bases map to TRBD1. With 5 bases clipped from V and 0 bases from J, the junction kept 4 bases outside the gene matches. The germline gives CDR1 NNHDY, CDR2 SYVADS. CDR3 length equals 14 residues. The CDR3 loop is CASSPQGANSDYTF. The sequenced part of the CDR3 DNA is TGTGCCAGCAGCCCCCAGGGGGCAAACTCC.

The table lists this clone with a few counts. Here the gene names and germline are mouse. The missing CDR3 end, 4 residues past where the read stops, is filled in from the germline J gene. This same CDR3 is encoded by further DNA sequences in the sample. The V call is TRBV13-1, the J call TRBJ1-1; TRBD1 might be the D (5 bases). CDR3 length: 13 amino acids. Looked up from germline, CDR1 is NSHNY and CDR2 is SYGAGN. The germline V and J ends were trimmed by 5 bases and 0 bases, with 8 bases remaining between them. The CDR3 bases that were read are TGTGCCAGCAGAAAGACAGCAAACACA. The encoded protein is CASRKTANT. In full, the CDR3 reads CASRKTANTEVFF.

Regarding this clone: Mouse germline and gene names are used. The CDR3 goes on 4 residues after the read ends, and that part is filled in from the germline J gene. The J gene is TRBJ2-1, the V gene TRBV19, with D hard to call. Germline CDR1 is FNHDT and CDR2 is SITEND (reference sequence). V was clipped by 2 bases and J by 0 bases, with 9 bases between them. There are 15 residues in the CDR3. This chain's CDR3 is CASSMGSPNYAEQFF. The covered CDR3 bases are TGTGCCAGCAGTATGGGGAGCCCTAACTATGCT.

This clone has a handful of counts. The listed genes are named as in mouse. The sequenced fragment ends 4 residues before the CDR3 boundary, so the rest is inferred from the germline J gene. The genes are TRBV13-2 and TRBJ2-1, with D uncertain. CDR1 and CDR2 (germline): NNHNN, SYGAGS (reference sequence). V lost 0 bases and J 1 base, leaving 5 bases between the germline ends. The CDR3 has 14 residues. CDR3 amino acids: CASGDAWNYAEQFF. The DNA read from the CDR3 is TGTGCCAGCGGTGATGCCTGGAACTATGCT.

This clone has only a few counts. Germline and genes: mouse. The CDR3 loop reads CASSIPQTEVFF. The sequenced CDR3 bases are TGTGCCAGCAGTATCCCACAGACA. V gene TRBV19 combines with J gene TRBJ1-1; D ambiguous. The missing CDR3 end, 4 residues past where the read stops, is filled in from the germline J gene. The CDR3 totals 12 residues. CDR1 FNHDT and CDR2 SITEND come from the germline V gene (reference sequence).

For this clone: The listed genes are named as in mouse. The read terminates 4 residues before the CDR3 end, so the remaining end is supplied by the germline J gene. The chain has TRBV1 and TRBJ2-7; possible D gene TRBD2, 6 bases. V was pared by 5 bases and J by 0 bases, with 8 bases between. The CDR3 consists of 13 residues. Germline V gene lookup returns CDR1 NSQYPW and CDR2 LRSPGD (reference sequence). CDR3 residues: CTCSRDSSYEQYF. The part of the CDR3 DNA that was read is TGCACCTGCAGTAGGGACTCCTCCTAT.

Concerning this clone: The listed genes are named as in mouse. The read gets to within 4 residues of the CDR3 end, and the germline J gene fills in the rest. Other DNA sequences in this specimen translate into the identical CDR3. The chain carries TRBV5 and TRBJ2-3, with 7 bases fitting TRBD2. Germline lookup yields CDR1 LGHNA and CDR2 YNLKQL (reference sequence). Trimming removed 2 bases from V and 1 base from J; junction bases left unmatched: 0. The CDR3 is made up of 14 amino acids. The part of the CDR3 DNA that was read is TGTGCCAGCAGCCAACTGGGGGGTGCAGAA. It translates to CASSQLGGAE. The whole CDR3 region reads CASSQLGGAETLYF.

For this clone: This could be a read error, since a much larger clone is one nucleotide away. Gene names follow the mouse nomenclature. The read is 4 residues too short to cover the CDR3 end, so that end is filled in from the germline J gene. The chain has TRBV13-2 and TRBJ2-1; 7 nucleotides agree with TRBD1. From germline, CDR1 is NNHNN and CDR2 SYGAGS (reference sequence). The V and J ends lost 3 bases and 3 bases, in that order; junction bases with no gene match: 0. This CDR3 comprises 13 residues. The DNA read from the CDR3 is TGTGCCAGCGGTGGGGACAGCTATGCT. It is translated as CASGGDSYA. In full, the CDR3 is CASGGDSYAEQFF.

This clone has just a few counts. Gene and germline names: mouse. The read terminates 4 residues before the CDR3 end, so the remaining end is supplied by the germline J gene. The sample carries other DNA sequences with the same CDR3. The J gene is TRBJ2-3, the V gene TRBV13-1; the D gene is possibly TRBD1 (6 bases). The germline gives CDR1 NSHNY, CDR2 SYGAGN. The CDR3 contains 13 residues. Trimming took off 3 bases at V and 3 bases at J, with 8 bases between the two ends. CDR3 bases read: TGTGCCAGCAGTGGCGACAGGGCAGAA. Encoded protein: CASSGDRAE. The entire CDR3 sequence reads CASSGDRAETLYF.